The rows below give T cell receptor beta chains drawn from one sample of a study of T cells after yellow fever vaccination. TCRdb reprocessed the 5' RACE reads via MiXCR and lists one record per CDR3 protein. The sample has about 300,000 distinct CDR3 sequences; around 4.1% are singletons. Sequencing used PBMCs, obtained 5 days after the yellow fever booster vaccination. These receptors came from a man aged 18 to 35 who received the YFV17D yellow fever vaccine. CDR3s include the opening cysteine and the closing phenylalanine or tryptophan. A D gene is named only where the DNA matches it firmly. Rows may omit the clone size; those that give it use once, few, many or a size class.

j_gene	d_gene	abundance	v_gene	CDR3aa	CDR3nt
TRBJ2-1	.	.	TRBV27	CASSSYPDPSSYNEQFF	TGTGCCAGCAGCTCATACCCGGACCCGAGCTCCTACAATGAGCAGTTCTTC
TRBJ2-1	TRBD2	many	TRBV5-5	CASSTKTTSGVANEQFF	TGTGCCAGCAGCACCAAAACGACTAGCGGGGTAGCCAATGAGCAGTTCTTC
TRBJ2-4	.	.	TRBV6-5	CASTNGDIQYF	TGTGCCAGCACTAATGGGGACATTCAGTACTTC
TRBJ2-5	.	many	TRBV4-1	CASSRVWGVRGTQYF	TGCGCCAGCAGCCGAGTCTGGGGGGTTCGAGGGACCCAGTACTTC
TRBJ1-1	.	few	TRBV5-1	CASSAGEGRGVVIAFF	TGCGCCAGCAGCGCTGGCGAGGGACGGGGGGTGGTTATCGCTTTCTTT
TRBJ1-4	.	.	TRBV5-1	CASSLTGTPNEKLFF	TGCGCCAGCAGCTTAACCGGGACTCCTAATGAAAAACTGTTTTTT
TRBJ1-1	TRBD1	few	TRBV19	CASSRGQGWTEAFF	TGTGCCAGTAGTCGCGGACAGGGGTGGACTGAAGCTTTCTTT
TRBJ1-5	.	few	TRBV7-9	CASSVGGLDQPQHF	TGTGCCAGCAGCGTAGGGGGGCTCGATCAGCCCCAGCATTTT
TRBJ1-2	TRBD1	.	TRBV5-4	CASSDMTGADFYGYTF	TGTGCCAGCTCCGATATGACAGGGGCAGACTTCTATGGCTACACCTTC
TRBJ1-6	.	few	TRBV20-1	CSARGTIDSPLHF	TGCAGTGCTAGAGGGACGATAGATTCACCCCTCCACTTT
TRBJ2-5	TRBD1	many	TRBV20-1	CSATDRGRYLRETQYF	TGCAGTGCGACCGACAGGGGAAGATACCTCCGGGAGACCCAGTACTTC
TRBJ2-6	TRBD2	few	TRBV12-3/TRBV12-4	CASSLGLAGAGANVLTF	TGTGCCAGCAGTCTCGGACTAGCGGGGGCTGGGGCCAACGTCCTGACTTTC
TRBJ2-5	TRBD2	few	TRBV7-9	CASSHTTSGGSGETQYF	TGTGCCAGCAGCCATACGACTAGCGGGGGGTCGGGAGAGACCCAGTACTTC
TRBJ1-1	TRBD1	few	TRBV5-1	CASSGGTGSLTAEAFF	TGCGCCAGCAGCGGCGGGACAGGGTCCCTCACTGCTGAAGCTTTCTTT
TRBJ2-1	.	.	TRBV4-2	CASSQADEQFF	TGTGCCAGCAGCCAAGCTGATGAGCAGTTCTTC
TRBJ2-7	TRBD1	.	TRBV6-5	CASSSLGQAYYEQYF	TGTGCCAGCAGTTCGCTGGGACAGGCTTACTACGAGCAGTACTTC
TRBJ1-5	.	.	TRBV7-2	CASSSTSYSNQPQHF	TGTGCCAGCAGCTCAACAAGCTATAGCAATCAGCCCCAGCATTTT
TRBJ1-2	TRBD1	few	TRBV5-1	CASSSGQGAHGYTF	TGCGCCAGCAGCTCTGGACAGGGGGCACATGGCTACACCTTC
TRBJ1-6	.	.	TRBV5-1	CASRTRALDNSPLHF	TGCGCCAGCAGAACGAGGGCCCTGGATAATTCACCCCTCCACTTT
TRBJ1-2	TRBD1	many	TRBV29-1	CSAQGGLNYGYTF	TGCAGCGCTCAGGGGGGACTTAACTATGGCTACACCTTC
TRBJ2-1	.	few	TRBV7-9	CASSSGGDYNEQFF	TGTGCCAGCAGCTCCGGGGGAGACTACAATGAGCAGTTCTTC
TRBJ2-1	TRBD2	.	TRBV7-2	CASSFSGGSSYNEQFF	TGTGCCAGCAGCTTTAGCGGGGGGAGCTCCTACAATGAGCAGTTCTTC
TRBJ2-1	TRBD2	.	TRBV15	CATRIPGLPSNEQFF	TGTGCCACCAGGATCCCGGGACTACCTTCCAATGAGCAGTTCTTC
TRBJ1-2	.	many	TRBV5-1	CASSLKTNYGYTF	TGCGCCAGCAGCTTGAAGACAAACTATGGCTACACCTTC
TRBJ1-2	TRBD1	few	TRBV20-1	CSARPDRGLFYGYTF	TGCAGTGCCCGGCCGGACAGGGGGCTGTTCTATGGCTACACCTTC
TRBJ1-5	TRBD1	few	TRBV23-1	CASSPDREFNQPQHF	TGCGCCAGCAGTCCGGACAGGGAGTTCAATCAGCCCCAGCATTTT
TRBJ2-1	.	.	TRBV24-1	CATSDYRNNEQFF	TGTGCCACCAGTGATTATAGAAACAATGAGCAGTTCTTC
TRBJ2-5	.	many	TRBV7-8	CASSSEGREETQYF	TGTGCCAGCAGCTCAGAGGGTCGGGAGGAGACCCAGTACTTC
TRBJ1-1	TRBD1	many	TRBV5-4	CASSLGGTGEAFF	TGTGCCAGCAGCTTGGGTGGGACAGGTGAAGCTTTCTTT
TRBJ1-5	.	many	TRBV27	CASSLYGHQPQHF	TGTGCCAGCAGTTTATACGGCCATCAGCCCCAGCATTTT
TRBJ2-1	TRBD2	many	TRBV27	CASSPLAGGPNEQFF	TGTGCCAGCAGTCCACTAGCGGGGGGGCCCAATGAGCAGTTCTTC
TRBJ1-1	.	few	TRBV5-5	CASSFLGVSTEAFF	TGTGCCAGCAGCTTCCTCGGGGTGAGCACTGAAGCTTTCTTT
TRBJ2-1	.	few	TRBV7-9	CASSPRGGDNRYNEQFF	TGTGCCAGCAGCCCTAGGGGAGGAGATAACCGATACAATGAGCAGTTCTTC
TRBJ2-1	.	few	TRBV2	CASSDMAGSNEQFF	TGTGCCAGCAGTGATATGGCAGGCTCAAATGAGCAGTTCTTC
TRBJ1-1	TRBD1	few	TRBV10-3	CAISESGQPYTEAFF	TGTGCCATCAGTGAGTCGGGACAGCCATACACTGAAGCTTTCTTT
TRBJ2-7	.	few	TRBV6-5	CASEPTDSYEQYF	TGTGCCAGCGAGCCCACAGATAGTTACGAGCAGTACTTC
TRBJ2-2	.	few	TRBV6-2/TRBV6-3	CASSYGYMGSGELFF	TGTGCCAGCAGTTACGGCTATATGGGGTCCGGGGAGCTGTTTTTT
TRBJ2-3	TRBD2	many	TRBV7-2	CASSFGSGGAGTQYF	TGTGCCAGCAGCTTCGGCAGCGGGGGGGCCGGTACGCAGTATTTT
TRBJ1-4	.	many	TRBV29-1	CSVLSEEKLFF	TGCAGCGTTTTAAGTGAGGAAAAACTGTTTTTT
TRBJ2-5	TRBD2	many	TRBV7-9	CASSFGTSGGEETQYF	TGTGCCAGCAGCTTCGGAACTAGCGGGGGAGAAGAGACCCAGTACTTC
TRBJ1-1	TRBD1	many	TRBV5-1	CASSAGQGVNTEAFF	TGCGCCAGCAGCGCGGGACAGGGAGTGAACACTGAAGCTTTCTTT
TRBJ1-5	.	many	TRBV20-1	CSAPDSLNQPQHF	TGCAGTGCTCCGGACAGCTTAAATCAGCCCCAGCATTTT
TRBJ2-3	.	.	TRBV5-6	CASSPPLDPSTDTQYF	TGTGCCAGCAGCCCTCCCTTAGATCCTAGCACAGATACGCAGTATTTT
TRBJ2-4	TRBD1	few	TRBV11-2	CASSPGQGDDIQYF	TGTGCCAGCAGCCCTGGACAGGGGGATGACATTCAGTACTTC
TRBJ2-7	TRBD1	many	TRBV4-3	CASSQERGTGGPYEQYF	TGCGCCAGCAGCCAAGAACGGGGGACAGGGGGCCCCTACGAGCAGTACTTC
TRBJ2-1	TRBD2	few	TRBV24-1	CATSEGSSGDNEQFF	TGTGCCACCAGTGAAGGGTCTAGCGGGGACAATGAGCAGTTCTTC
TRBJ2-3	.	many	TRBV12-5	CASGLVMARTSWDTQYF	TGTGCTAGTGGTTTGGTAATGGCCAGGACATCGTGGGATACGCAGTATTTT
TRBJ2-7	TRBD1	many	TRBV2	CASNPGQGTGEQYF	TGTGCCAGCAATCCGGGACAGGGCACTGGGGAGCAGTACTTC
TRBJ2-5	.	few	TRBV20-1	CSARSTGQETQYF	TGCAGTGCTAGATCTACAGGCCAAGAGACCCAGTACTTC
TRBJ2-3	.	few	TRBV5-4	CASSLAGGGDTQYF	TGTGCCAGCAGCTTGGCAGGGGGAGGAGATACGCAGTATTTT
TRBJ2-1	.	few	TRBV20-1	CSARGGGPGEQFF	TGCAGTGCTAGAGGGGGGGGGCCAGGTGAGCAGTTCTTC
TRBJ2-4	TRBD1	.	TRBV19	CASKPTGQAKNIQYF	TGTGCCAGTAAACCGACGGGACAGGCCAAAAACATTCAGTACTTC
TRBJ2-5	TRBD2	.	TRBV4-2	CASSPTRAGGTGETQYF	TGTGCCAGCAGCCCTACCCGAGCGGGGGGGACTGGAGAGACCCAGTACTTC
TRBJ1-4	.	.	TRBV30	CAWSNVEGEKLFF	TGTGCCTGGAGTAACGTAGAGGGGGAAAAACTGTTTTTT
TRBJ2-3	TRBD1	many	TRBV4-3	CASSQASTGGVGDTQYF	TGCGCCAGCAGCCAAGCATCGACAGGGGGCGTTGGGGATACGCAGTATTTT
TRBJ1-5	TRBD1	.	TRBV19	CASRLTRGRHSNQPQHF	TGTGCCAGTAGGCTAACTAGGGGGCGGCATAGCAATCAGCCCCAGCATTTT
TRBJ1-6	.	.	TRBV5-4	CASSLDGRPSPLHF	TGTGCCAGCAGCTTGGATGGCAGGCCATCACCCCTCCACTTT